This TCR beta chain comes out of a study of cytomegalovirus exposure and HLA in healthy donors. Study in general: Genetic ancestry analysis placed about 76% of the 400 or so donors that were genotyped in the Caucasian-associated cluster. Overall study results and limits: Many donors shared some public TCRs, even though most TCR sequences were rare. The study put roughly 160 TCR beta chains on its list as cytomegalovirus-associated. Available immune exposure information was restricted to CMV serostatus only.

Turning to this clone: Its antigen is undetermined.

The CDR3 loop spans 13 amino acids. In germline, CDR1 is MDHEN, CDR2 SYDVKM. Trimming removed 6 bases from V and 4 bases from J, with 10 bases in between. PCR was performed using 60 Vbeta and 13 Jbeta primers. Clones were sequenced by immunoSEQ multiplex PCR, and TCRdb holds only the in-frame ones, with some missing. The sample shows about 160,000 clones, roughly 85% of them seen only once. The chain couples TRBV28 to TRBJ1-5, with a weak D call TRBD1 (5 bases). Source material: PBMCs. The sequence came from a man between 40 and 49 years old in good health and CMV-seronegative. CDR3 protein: CASSRDFNQPQHF. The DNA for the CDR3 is TGTGCCAGCAGCCGGGACTTTAATCAGCCCCAGCATTTT.